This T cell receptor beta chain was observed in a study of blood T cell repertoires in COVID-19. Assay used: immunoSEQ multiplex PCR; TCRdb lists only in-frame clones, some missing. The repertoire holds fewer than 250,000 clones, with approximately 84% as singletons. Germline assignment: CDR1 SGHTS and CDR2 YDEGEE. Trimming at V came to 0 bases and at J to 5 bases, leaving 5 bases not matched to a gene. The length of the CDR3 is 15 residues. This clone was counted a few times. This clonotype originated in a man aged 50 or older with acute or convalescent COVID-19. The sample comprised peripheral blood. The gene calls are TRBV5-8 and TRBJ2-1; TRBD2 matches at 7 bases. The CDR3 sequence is CASSLGSGLDNEQFF. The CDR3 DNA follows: TGTGCCAGCAGCTTGGGTAGCGGACTAGACAATGAGCAGTTCTTC.